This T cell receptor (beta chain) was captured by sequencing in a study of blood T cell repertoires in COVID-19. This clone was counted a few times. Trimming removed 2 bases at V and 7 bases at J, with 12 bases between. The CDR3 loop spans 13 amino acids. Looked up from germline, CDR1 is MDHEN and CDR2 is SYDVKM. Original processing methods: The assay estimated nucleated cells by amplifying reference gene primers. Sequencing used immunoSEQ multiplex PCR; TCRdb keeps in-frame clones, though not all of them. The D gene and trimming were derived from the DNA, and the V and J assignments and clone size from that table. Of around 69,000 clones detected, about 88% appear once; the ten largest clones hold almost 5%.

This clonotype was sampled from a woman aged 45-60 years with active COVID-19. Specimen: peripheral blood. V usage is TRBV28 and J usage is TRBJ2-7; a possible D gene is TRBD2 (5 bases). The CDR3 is CASSLLRTGEQYF. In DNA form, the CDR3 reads TGTGCCAGCAGTTTACTGCGCACGGGGGAGCAGTACTTC.